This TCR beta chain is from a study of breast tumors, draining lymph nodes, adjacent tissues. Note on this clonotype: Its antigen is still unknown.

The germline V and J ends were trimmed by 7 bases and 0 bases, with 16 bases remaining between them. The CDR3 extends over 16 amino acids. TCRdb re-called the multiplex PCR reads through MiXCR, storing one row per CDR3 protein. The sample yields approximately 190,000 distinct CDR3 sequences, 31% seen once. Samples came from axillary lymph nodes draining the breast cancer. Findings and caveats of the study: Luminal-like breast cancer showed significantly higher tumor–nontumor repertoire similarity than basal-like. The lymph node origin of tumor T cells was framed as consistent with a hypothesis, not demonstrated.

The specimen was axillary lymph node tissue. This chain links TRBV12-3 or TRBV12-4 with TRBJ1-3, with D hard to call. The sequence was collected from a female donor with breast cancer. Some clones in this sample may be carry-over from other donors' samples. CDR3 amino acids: CASKEWWVGSGNTIYF. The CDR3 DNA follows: TGTGCCAGCAAGGAGTGGTGGGTGGGCTCTGGAAACACCATATATTTT.